This T cell receptor beta chain derives from a study of blood T cell repertoires in COVID-19. Looking at the study overall: The origin of the acute and convalescent COVID-19 samples was the United States, Italy and Spain. T cells, B-cell-depleted T cells, or PBMCs provided the cDNA or gDNA that served as material.

Original data processing: Amplification of reference gene primers provided the estimated nucleated cell counts. The assay was immunoSEQ multiplex PCR, and TCRdb's table has in-frame clones only and misses some. The V and J calls and clone size come from that table; D and trimming were worked out from the DNA. The sample includes more than 250,000 clones, roughly nine tenths seen only once; the top ten take about 4%. The length of the CDR3 is 13 residues. Per the germline V gene, CDR1 is SQVTM and CDR2 is ANQGSEA. V was clipped by 4 bases and J by 12 bases; unmatched bases: 11. The sample comprised peripheral blood. The chain employs TRBV29-1 and TRBJ2-1; 8 bases fit TRBD2. This TCR came from a young man with active or convalescent COVID-19. CDR3 protein: CSVAGATSGRQFF. DNA for the CDR3: TGCAGCGTTGCGGGGGCCACTAGCGGACGGCAGTTCTTC.